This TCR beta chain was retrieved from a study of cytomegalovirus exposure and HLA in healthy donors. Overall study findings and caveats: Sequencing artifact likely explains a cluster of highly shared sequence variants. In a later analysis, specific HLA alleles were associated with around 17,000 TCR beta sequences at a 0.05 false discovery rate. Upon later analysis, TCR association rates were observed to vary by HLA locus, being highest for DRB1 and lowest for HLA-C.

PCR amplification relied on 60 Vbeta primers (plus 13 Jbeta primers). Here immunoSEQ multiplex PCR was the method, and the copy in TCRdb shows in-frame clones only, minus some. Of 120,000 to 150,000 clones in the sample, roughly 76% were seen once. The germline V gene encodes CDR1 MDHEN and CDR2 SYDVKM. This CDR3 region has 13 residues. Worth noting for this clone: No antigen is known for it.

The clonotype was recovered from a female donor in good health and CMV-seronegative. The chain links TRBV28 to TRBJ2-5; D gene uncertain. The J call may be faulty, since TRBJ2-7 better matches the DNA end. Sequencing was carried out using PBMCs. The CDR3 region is CASRSSTVYEQYF. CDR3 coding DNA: TGTGCCAGCAGGTCCTCAACCGTATACGAGCAGTACTTC.